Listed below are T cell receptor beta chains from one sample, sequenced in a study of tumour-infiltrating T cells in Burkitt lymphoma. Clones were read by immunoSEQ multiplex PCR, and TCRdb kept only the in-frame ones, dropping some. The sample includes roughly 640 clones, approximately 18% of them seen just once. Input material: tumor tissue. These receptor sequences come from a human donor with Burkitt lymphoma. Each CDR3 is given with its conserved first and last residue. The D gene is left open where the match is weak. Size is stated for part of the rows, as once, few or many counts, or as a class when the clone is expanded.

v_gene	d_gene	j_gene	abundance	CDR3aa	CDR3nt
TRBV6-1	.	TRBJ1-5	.	CASSEASGPQHF	TGTGCCAGCAGTGAGGCCTCAGGGCCCCAGCATTTT
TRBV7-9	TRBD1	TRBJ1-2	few	CASSNRGDGYTF	TGTGCCAGCAGCAACAGGGGAGATGGCTACACCTTC
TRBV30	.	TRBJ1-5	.	CAWSVRGNQPQHF	TGTGCCTGGAGTGTACGGGGCAATCAGCCCCAGCATTTT
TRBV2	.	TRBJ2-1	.	CASRQGYNEQFF	TGTGCCAGCAGGCAAGGGTACAATGAGCAGTTCTTC
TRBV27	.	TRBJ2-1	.	CASSQAGSSYNEQFF	TGTGCCAGCAGTCAAGCAGGGTCTTCCTACAATGAGCAGTTCTTC
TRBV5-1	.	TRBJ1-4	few	CASSFIGDEKLFF	TGCGCCAGCAGCTTCATTGGGGATGAAAAACTGTTTTTT
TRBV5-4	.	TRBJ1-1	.	CASSIPGTIPTEAFF	TGTGCCAGCAGCATACCCGGGACTATACCTACTGAAGCTTTCTTT
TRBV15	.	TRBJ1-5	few	CATSRVLGDQSQHF	TGTGCCACCAGCAGGGTCCTAGGGGACCAGTCCCAGCATTTT
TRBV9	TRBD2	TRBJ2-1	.	CASSFRGGYNEQFF	TGTGCCAGCAGCTTCCGCGGGGGGTACAATGAGCAGTTCTTC
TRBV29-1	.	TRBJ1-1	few	CSVEQPNTEAFF	TGCAGCGTTGAACAGCCTAACACTGAAGCTTTCTTT
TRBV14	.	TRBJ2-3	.	CASSQEFTTDTQYF	TGTGCCAGCAGCCAAGAATTTACCACAGATACGCAGTATTTT
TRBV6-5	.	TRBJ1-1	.	CASSRIGTEAFF	TGTGCCAGCAGCCGGATAGGCACTGAAGCTTTCTTT
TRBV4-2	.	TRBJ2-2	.	CASSHPGTSGELFF	TGTGCCAGCAGCCATCCCGGGACTTCCGGGGAGCTGTTTTTT
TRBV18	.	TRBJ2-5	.	CASSPGTPLAQYF	TGTGCCAGCTCACCCGGGACACCGTTGGCCCAGTACTTC
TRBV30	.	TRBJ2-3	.	CAWMAGGTDTQYF	TGTGCCTGGATGGCGGGCGGCACAGATACGCAGTATTTT
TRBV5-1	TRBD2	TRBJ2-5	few	CASSLTRTSGEETQYF	TGCGCCAGCAGCTTGACCAGGACTAGCGGGGAAGAGACCCAGTACTTC
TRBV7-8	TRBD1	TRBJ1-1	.	CASSLMGQANTEAFF	TGTGCCAGCAGCTTAATGGGACAGGCTAACACTGAAGCTTTCTTT
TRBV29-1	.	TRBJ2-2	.	CSGLVTGELFF	TGCAGCGGGCTGGTCACCGGGGAGCTGTTTTTT
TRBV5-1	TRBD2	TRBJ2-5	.	CASSLAVVGGPQETQYF	TGCGCCAGCAGCTTGGCCGTGGTGGGAGGGCCTCAGGAGACCCAGTACTTC
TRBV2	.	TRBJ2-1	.	CASSPSPYNEQFF	TGTGCCAGCAGTCCTAGCCCTTACAATGAGCAGTTCTTC
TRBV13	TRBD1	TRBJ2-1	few	CASSFRDRGHEQFF	TGTGCCAGCAGCTTCCGGGACAGGGGGCATGAGCAGTTCTTC
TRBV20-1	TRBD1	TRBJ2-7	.	CSAGQGYEQYF	TGCAGTGCTGGACAGGGCTACGAGCAGTACTTC
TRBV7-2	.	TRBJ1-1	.	CASSLFGSTEAFF	TGTGCCAGCAGCTTATTTGGCAGCACTGAAGCTTTCTTT
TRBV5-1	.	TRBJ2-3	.	CASSYDSSTDTQYF	TGCGCCAGCAGCTACGACAGTAGCACAGATACGCAGTATTTT
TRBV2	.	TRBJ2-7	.	CASVVVQGQYF	TGTGCCAGCGTCGTGGTGCAGGGCCAGTACTTC
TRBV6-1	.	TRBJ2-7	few	CASSGRQATGYEQYF	TGTGCCAGCAGTGGAAGACAGGCCACTGGGTACGAGCAGTACTTC
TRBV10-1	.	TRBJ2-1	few	CASSTGSLGSEQFF	TGCGCCAGCAGCACAGGGTCCCTGGGGTCCGAGCAGTTCTTC
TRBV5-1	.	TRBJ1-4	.	CASSPGSLGDNEKLFF	TGCGCCAGCAGCCCAGGAAGTTTAGGGGATAATGAAAAACTGTTTTTT
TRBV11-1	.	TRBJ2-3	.	CASSKGHYRTDTQYF	TGTGCCAGCAGCAAGGGACACTACCGCACAGATACGCAGTATTTT
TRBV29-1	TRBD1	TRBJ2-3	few	CSVGRQGPTDTQYF	TGCAGCGTGGGACGACAGGGGCCCACAGATACGCAGTATTTT
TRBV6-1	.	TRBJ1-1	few	CASSARPGGTEAFF	TGTGCCAGCAGTGCCCGTCCCGGCGGAACTGAAGCTTTCTTT
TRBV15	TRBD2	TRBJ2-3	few	CATSRGRLAGGSDTQYF	TGTGCCACCAGCAGGGGAAGACTAGCGGGAGGGTCAGATACGCAGTATTTT
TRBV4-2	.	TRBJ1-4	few	CASSQDLVGRTATNEKLFF	TGTGCCAGCAGCCAAGATCTGGTCGGCAGAACTGCAACTAATGAAAAACTGTTTTTT
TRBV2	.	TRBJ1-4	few	CASSESEKLFF	TGTGCCAGCAGTGAATCTGAAAAACTGTTTTTT
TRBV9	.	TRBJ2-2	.	CASSPSSVTGELFF	TGTGCCAGCAGCCCTAGTAGCGTAACCGGGGAGCTGTTTTTT
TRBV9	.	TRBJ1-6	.	CASSQYGSPLHF	TGTGCCAGCAGCCAATACGGGTCACCCCTCCACTTT
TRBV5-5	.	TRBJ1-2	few	CASSLEGQSLGYTF	TGTGCCAGCAGCTTGGAAGGTCAATCGCTGGGCTACACCTTC
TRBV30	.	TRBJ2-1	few	CAWSLQGYEQFF	TGTGCCTGGAGTCTACAGGGCTATGAGCAGTTCTTC
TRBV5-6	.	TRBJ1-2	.	CASSSTGPGYTF	TGTGCCAGCAGCTCCACAGGGCCTGGCTACACCTTC
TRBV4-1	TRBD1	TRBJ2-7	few	CASSQATGGTYEQYF	TGCGCCAGCAGCCAAGCGACAGGGGGGACCTACGAGCAGTACTTC
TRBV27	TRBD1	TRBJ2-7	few	CASSSTGSSYEQYF	TGTGCCAGCAGTTCGACAGGGTCTTCGTACGAGCAGTACTTC